This T cell receptor beta chain was recorded in a study of blood T cell repertoires in COVID-19. Study at large: Donors in the United States, Italy and Spain gave samples during acute or convalescent COVID-19. T cells, B-cell-depleted T cells, or PBMCs supplied cDNA or gDNA.

CDR3 length: 15 amino acids. V was cut by 2 bases and J by 5 bases, with 15 bases left in between. Germline-derived CDR1 and CDR2 are MNHEY and SMNVEV (reference sequence). In the authors' workflow: Reference gene primer amplification gave nucleated cell count estimates. Data came from immunoSEQ multiplex PCR; TCRdb stores just in-frame clones and leaves some out. That table furnishes V, J and clone size, whereas the DNA furnished D and trimming. In the table there are around 300,000 clones, approximately 86% of which are singletons. Sequences were obtained from peripheral blood. The receptor comes from a man between 18 and 35 years old with active or convalescent COVID-19. The chain has TRBV27 and TRBJ1-1; weak D call: TRBD1 (5 bases). CDR3 sequence reads: CASSLTSGSWTEAFF. DNA of the CDR3: TGTGCCAGCAGTTTAACCTCAGGGTCGTGGACTGAAGCTTTCTTT.